The 31 T cell receptor beta chains given below trace back to one sample, sequenced in a study of human T cells and chemical hapten exposure. Each CDR3 protein is one row after TCRdb ran MiXCR on the RACE reads. The data show about 260,000 distinct CDR3 sequences, with around 9.3% seen just once and 2% to 2.5% held by the top ten. Time point defined: pre-sensitization, week 0. Treatment denoted: therapeutic diphenylcyclopropenone sensitization with weekly scalp DPC. Sequenced here: whole blood, sampled in connection with sensitization to the hapten diphenylcyclopropenone (DPC). The receptors shown here come from a woman aged 35 to 49 with alopecia areata. Some clones in this sample may be carry-over from other donors' samples.

A few counts support this clonotype. The rearrangement links TRBV7-2 to TRBJ2-2; the match to TRBD2 covers 12 bases. With V trimmed by 0 bases and J by 7 bases, 6 bases remained unmatched. In germline, CDR1 is SGHTA, CDR2 FQGNSA. This CDR3 is 17 amino acids long. In DNA, the CDR3 is TGTGCCAGCAGCTTAGCGTGGACTAGCGGGGCGCGCGGGGAGCTGTTTTTT. Translating it yields CASSLAWTSGARGELFF.

This clonotype has more than one count but fewer than ten. In DNA form, the CDR3 reads TGCAGTGCTAGACCACCGGGACAGGCCTTAAGGGCCAATCAGCCCCAGCATTTT. Protein sequence: CSARPPGQALRANQPQHF. This chain links TRBV20-1 with TRBJ1-5; 8 bases are a match to TRBD1. Germline assignment: CDR1 DFQATT and CDR2 SNEGSKA (reference sequence). The CDR3 extends over 18 amino acids. V shed 2 bases, J shed 3 bases, and the junction held 15 bases outside the gene matches.

The CDR3 is CASSPYRESNQPQHF. DNA for the CDR3: TGTGCCAGCAGCCCATACAGGGAAAGCAATCAGCCCCAGCATTTT. The gene calls are TRBV7-2 and TRBJ1-5, with D tentatively TRBD1 (6 bases). V was clipped by 5 bases and J by 1 base, with 12 bases between them. Germline CDR1 is SGHTA and CDR2 is FQGNSA. The CDR3 has 15 amino acids. Full variable domain (outside the CDR3, taken from reference TRBV7-2 and TRBJ1-5): GAGVSQSPSNKVTEKGKDVELRCDPISGHTALYWYRQSLGQGLEFLIYFQGNSAPDKSGLPSDRFSAERTGGSVSTLTIQRTQQEDSAVYLCASSPYRESNQPQHFGDGTRLSIL.

This clonotype was detected a few times. The chain couples TRBV28 to TRBJ1-4, with a weak D call TRBD1 (6 bases). Germline V gene lookup returns CDR1 MDHEN and CDR2 SYDVKM. The V end was cut by 4 bases, the J end by 4 bases, with 16 bases between. This CDR3 is 16 amino acids long. CDR3 sequence (DNA): TGTGCCAGCAGTTCGGCGGGGGCAGGCGGTAATGAAAAACTGTTTTTT. Its translation is CASSSAGAGGNEKLFF.

This clonotype was seen a single time. Just one base apart from a much larger clone, this may be a read error. The chain joins TRBV28 to TRBJ2-6; no clear D gene. This CDR3 spans 14 amino acids. Germline-derived CDR1 and CDR2 are MDHEN and SYDVKM. Trimming took off 7 bases at V and 0 bases at J, with 7 bases between the two ends. Written as DNA, the CDR3 is TGTGCCAGCACCTTGACCTCTGGGGCCAACGTCCTGACTTTC. This codes for CASTLTSGANVLTF.

The V and J genes are TRBV11-2 and TRBJ2-3; possible D gene TRBD1, 6 bases. The CDR3 contains 16 residues. Germline CDR1 and CDR2: SGHAT and FQNNGV. V shed 3 bases and J shed 1 base, with 14 bases lying between them. This CDR3 reads CASSFTGFWGTDTQYF. Here the CDR3 DNA reads TGTGCCAGCAGCTTTACAGGGTTTTGGGGCACAGATACGCAGTATTTT.

The chain recombines TRBV28 with TRBJ1-3; tentatively, D is TRBD1 (5 bases). The CDR3 spans 14 residues. The germline V and J ends were trimmed by 4 bases and 7 bases, with 14 bases remaining between them. Germline CDR1 MDHEN, CDR2 SYDVKM. CDR3 region: CASSSMGRGNTIYF. In DNA, the CDR3 is TGTGCCAGCAGTTCTATGGGGCGCGGGAACACCATATATTTT.

This clonotype was recorded a few times. The chain recombines TRBV20-1 with TRBJ2-1; TRBD2 matches 12 bases. The V gene end was trimmed by 5 bases and the J gene end by 7 bases; junction bases not matched to a gene: 9. CDR3 length equals 15 residues. Germline loops: CDR1 DFQATT, CDR2 SNEGSKA (reference sequence). The CDR3 DNA reads TGCAGTGCTGGGGCAAATCTAGCGGGAGGGAATGAGCAGTTCTTC. It translates to CSAGANLAGGNEQFF.

This clonotype was counted a few times. The V gene is TRBV7-6, the J gene TRBJ2-7; 8 nucleotides match TRBD2. This CDR3 has 18 amino acids. V was pared by 0 bases and J by 1 base, with 11 bases of the junction left unmatched. CDR1 and CDR2 from the germline V gene are SGHVS and FNYEAQ. CDR3 protein: CASSLAPNSGVTSYEQYF. The CDR3, as DNA: TGTGCCAGCAGCTTAGCGCCGAATAGCGGGGTTACATCCTACGAGCAGTACTTC.

This clonotype was counted only a few times. This sequence joins TRBV6-2 or TRBV6-3 and TRBJ1-2; D may be TRBD1 (6 bases). This CDR3 has 13 amino acids. The germline V and J ends were trimmed by 8 bases and 5 bases, with 15 bases remaining between them. CDR1 is MNHEY, CDR2 SVGEGT, per germline. The DNA for the CDR3 is TGTGCCAGCGCAGACAGGAGAGATTATGGCTACACCTTC. It translates to CASADRRDYGYTF.

In its sample, this clonotype was seen a few times. The chain is built from TRBV4-3 and TRBJ2-1; 7 bases map to TRBD2. CDR1 and CDR2 (germline): LGHNA, YSLEER. The V segment lost 0 bases and the J segment 6 bases; nucleotides outside the gene matches: 11. This CDR3 spans 17 amino acids. CDR3 sequence (DNA): TGCGCCAGCAGCCAAGATGATTGGGCGGGAGTAGGCAATGAGCAGTTCTTC. It yields the protein CASSQDDWAGVGNEQFF.

This chain links TRBV20-1 with TRBJ2-3; 14 bases match TRBD2. The germline V gene has CDR1 DFQATT and CDR2 SNEGSKA (reference sequence). This CDR3 contains 17 residues. V shed 3 bases, J shed 4 bases, and the junction held 9 bases outside the gene matches. The CDR3 sequence is CSARGGTSGGPADTQYF. CDR3 DNA: TGCAGTGCTAGGGGCGGGACTAGCGGGGGCCCCGCAGATACGCAGTATTTT.

The table lists this clonotype with a few counts. The chain is built from TRBV4-3 and TRBJ1-5; no firm D call. This CDR3 comprises 16 residues. The germline V gene has CDR1 LGHNA and CDR2 YSLEER. The germline V and J ends were trimmed by 0 bases and 7 bases, with 16 bases remaining between them. This chain's CDR3 is CASSQDLSGSHQPQHF. The CDR3 nucleotides are TGCGCCAGCAGCCAAGATCTGTCCGGCTCGCACCAGCCCCAGCATTTT.

Comment on this clonotype: Germline and junction disagree at one end, which may indicate a read error. The genes are TRBV7-7 and TRBJ2-3; 7 nucleotides agree with TRBD1. The CDR3 consists of 16 residues. The germline CDR1 and CDR2 sequences are SSHAT and FNYEAQ (reference sequence). CDR3 sequence reads: CASSCRWDSFTDTQYF. The CDR3 region has the DNA TGTGCTAGCAGCTGCCGGTGGGACAGCTTCACAGATACGCAGTATTTT. Full variable domain (rest looked up from reference TRBV7-7 and TRBJ2-3): GAGVSQSPRYKVTKRGQDVTLRCDPISSHATLYWYQQALGQGPEFLTYFNYEAQPDKSGLPSDRFSAERPEGSISTLTIQRTEQRDSAMYRCASSCRWDSFTDTQYFGPGTRLTVL.

V is TRBV4-2 and J is TRBJ1-4; D not resolved. The CDR3 sequence is 13 residues long. The V gene lost 2 bases and the J gene lost 8 bases, with 9 bases spanning the gap. Germline V lookup: CDR1 LGHNA, CDR2 YNFKEQ. The DNA for the CDR3 is TGTGCCAGCAGCCAAAGCTCCGTGGAAAAACTGTTTTTT. Amino acids: CASSQSSVEKLFF.

This clonotype appeared a few times. The rearrangement joins TRBV20-1 to TRBJ2-1, with a tentative D call TRBD2 (6 bases). Germline lookup yields CDR1 DFQATT and CDR2 SNEGSKA (reference sequence). The CDR3 consists of 13 residues. The V gene lost 6 bases and the J gene lost 9 bases, with 18 bases spanning the gap. In DNA form, the CDR3 reads TGCAGTGCACCAGCGGGCCCGGGACTTGAGCAGTTCTTC. Protein product: CSAPAGPGLEQFF.

The rearrangement uses TRBV5-1 and TRBJ2-3; TRBD2 matches 7 bases. There are 15 residues in the CDR3. Germline CDR1 SGHRS, CDR2 YFSETQ. Unmatched junction bases numbered 8, after V lost 5 bases and J lost 2 bases. CDR3 region: CASRAGGTTTDTQYF. CDR3 coding DNA: TGCGCCAGCAGGGCCGGCGGGACTACCACAGATACGCAGTATTTT.

This clonotype appeared many times. This chain uses TRBV29-1 with TRBJ1-1; no clear D gene. The CDR3 is 10 amino acids. V was cut by 7 bases and J by 1 base, with 4 bases left in between. Germline values: CDR1 SQVTM, CDR2 ANQGSEA. The CDR3 sequence: CSAENTEAFF. Here the CDR3 DNA reads TGCAGCGCGGAGAACACTGAAGCTTTCTTT.

This clonotype has ten or more counts. The rearrangement joins TRBV6-5 to TRBJ1-3; D is possibly TRBD1 (6 bases). Trimming removed 6 bases from V and 3 bases from J, with 12 bases in between. CDR1 and CDR2 from the germline V gene are MNHEY and SVGAGI. The CDR3 sequence is 14 residues long. The CDR3 here is CASSLQGGGNTIYF. CDR3 nucleotides: TGTGCCAGCAGCCTACAGGGTGGTGGAAACACCATATATTTT.

In its sample, this clonotype was seen a few times. CDR3 residues: CASSDMAGAYNEQFF. For the CDR3, the DNA is TGTGCCAGCAGTGACATGGCAGGGGCCTACAATGAGCAGTTCTTC. The chain carries TRBV6-4 and TRBJ2-1, with D possibly matching TRBD1 (6 bases). V was pared by 2 bases and J by 2 bases, with 10 bases between. The CDR3 is made up of 15 amino acids. Germline CDR1 reads MRHNA; CDR2 reads SNTAGT.

At least ten counts were recorded for this clonotype. The chain uses TRBV20-1 and TRBJ2-7, with 11 bases identical to TRBD2. The CDR3 has 14 amino acids. V trimming: 4 bases; J trimming: 2 bases; junction bases outside the gene matches: 4. Germline CDR1 DFQATT, CDR2 SNEGSKA (reference sequence). CDR3 coding DNA: TGCAGTGCTACCGGGACTAGCGGCACCTACGAGCAGTACTTC. The encoded protein is CSATGTSGTYEQYF.

This clonotype came up a few times. The chain combines TRBV4-3 with TRBJ2-1; 7 nucleotides line up with TRBD2. From germline, CDR1 is LGHNA and CDR2 YSLEER. The CDR3 covers 15 residues. The V and J ends lost 3 bases and 1 base, in that order; junction bases with no gene match: 3. CDR3 residues: CASSQAGASYNEQFF. The DNA of the CDR3 is TGCGCCAGCAGCCAGGCGGGAGCGTCCTACAATGAGCAGTTCTTC.

The chain recombines TRBV20-1 with TRBJ2-2; perhaps TRBD2 as D (6 bases). The germline V gene encodes CDR1 DFQATT and CDR2 SNEGSKA (reference sequence). The CDR3 is 15 amino acids. Deletions cut 6 bases from V and 3 bases from J, with 17 bases between. The chain's CDR3 is CSAPIPSEHTGELFF. As DNA, the CDR3 is TGCAGTGCACCAATCCCTAGCGAGCACACCGGGGAGCTGTTTTTT.

This clonotype was found a few times. The chain combines TRBV10-3 with TRBJ2-1, with D hard to call. This CDR3 comprises 13 residues. With 5 bases removed from V and 4 bases from J, the gap between germline ends came to 9 bases. Per germline, CDR1 ENHRY and CDR2 SYGVKD. DNA for the CDR3: TGTGCCATCAGTCCAGAATCGTACAATGAGCAGTTCTTC. Translation gives CAISPESYNEQFF.

V usage is TRBV5-1 and J usage is TRBJ2-7; TRBD2 might be the D (5 bases). The CDR3 runs 14 residues. CDR1 and CDR2 from the germline V gene are SGHRS and YFSETQ. V dropped 0 bases and J dropped 5 bases, with 12 bases sitting between them. The CDR3 here is CASSLGPEAHEQYF. CDR3 sequence (DNA): TGCGCCAGCAGCTTGGGTCCGGAGGCGCACGAGCAGTACTTC.

This clonotype has a handful of counts. An end of the junction differs from the germline gene, which may be a read error. The chain joins TRBV7-2 to TRBJ2-1, with D perhaps TRBD2 (5 bases). The V gene's germline CDR1 is SGHTA and CDR2 FQGNSA. The CDR3 spans 12 residues. CDR3 DNA: TGTGTCAGCAGCCGGTCACGGGGTGAGCAGTTCTTC. This gives the protein CVSSRSRGEQFF.

CDR3 region: CASRTLADTQYF. DNA of the CDR3: TGTGCCAGCAGGACTCTCGCAGATACGCAGTATTTT. V is TRBV12-3 or TRBV12-4 and J is TRBJ2-3; D call uncertain. Trimming removed 6 bases at V and 4 bases at J, with 8 bases between. This CDR3 contains 12 residues.

This clonotype was observed a few times. The CDR3: CASRFGSMNTEAFF. DNA of the CDR3: TGTGCCAGCAGATTCGGGAGCATGAACACTGAAGCTTTCTTT. This rearrangement joins TRBV27 to TRBJ1-1; no firm D call. V lost 6 bases to trimming and J lost 0 bases, with 11 bases between them. This CDR3 is 14 amino acids long. The germline gives CDR1 MNHEY, CDR2 SMNVEV (reference sequence).

The chain joins TRBV7-2 to TRBJ2-5, with 9 bases identical to TRBD2. CDR1 SGHTA and CDR2 FQGNSA come from the germline V gene. The CDR3 is 14 amino acids. V was clipped by 6 bases and J by 7 bases; unmatched bases: 9. The DNA of the CDR3 is TGTGCCAGCAGGACCGGGACTAGCCTTGGGACCCAGTACTTC. This gives the protein CASRTGTSLGTQYF.

A few counts support this clonotype. The chain recombines TRBV7-6 with TRBJ2-1; 13 bases fit TRBD2. V shed 4 bases, J shed 0 bases, and the junction held 6 bases outside the gene matches. CDR3 length: 18 residues. Germline V gives CDR1 SGHVS, CDR2 FNYEAQ. CDR3 protein: CASSSGLAGPSSYNEQFF. The CDR3 nucleotides read TGTGCCAGCAGCTCGGGACTAGCGGGGCCGAGCTCCTACAATGAGCAGTTCTTC. The full variable domain, in which reference TRBV7-6 and TRBJ2-1 provide the parts outside the CDR3, is GAGVSQSPRYKVTKRGQDVALRCDPISGHVSLYWYRQALGQGPEFLTYFNYEAQQDKSGLPNDRFSAERPEGSISTLTIQRTEQRDSAMYRCASSSGLAGPSSYNEQFFGPGTRLTVL.

The V call is TRBV10-3, the J call TRBJ2-2, with D hard to call. The V end was cut by 0 bases, the J end by 6 bases, with 11 bases between. Germline-derived CDR1 and CDR2 are ENHRY and SYGVKD. The CDR3 has 15 amino acids. In nucleotides, the CDR3 is TGTGCCATCAGTGAGTCTCCCTTGGGTTCCGGGGAGCTGTTTTTT. Translating gives CAISESPLGSGELFF.